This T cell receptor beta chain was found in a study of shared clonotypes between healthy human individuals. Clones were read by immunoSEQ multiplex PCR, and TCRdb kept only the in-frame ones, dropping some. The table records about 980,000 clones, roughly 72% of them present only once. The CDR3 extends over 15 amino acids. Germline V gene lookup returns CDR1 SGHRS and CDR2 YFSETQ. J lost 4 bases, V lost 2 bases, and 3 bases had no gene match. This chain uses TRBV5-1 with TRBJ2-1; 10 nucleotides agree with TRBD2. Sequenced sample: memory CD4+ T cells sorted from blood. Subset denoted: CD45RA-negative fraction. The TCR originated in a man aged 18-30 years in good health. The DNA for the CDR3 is TGCGCCAGCAGCTTACCACTAGCGGGGTACAATGAGCAGTTCTTC. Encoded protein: CASSLPLAGYNEQFF. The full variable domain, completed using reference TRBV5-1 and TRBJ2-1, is KAGVTQTPRYLIKTRGQQVTLSCSPISGHRSVSWYQQTPGQGLQFLFEYFSETQRNKGNFPGRFSGRQFSNSRSEMNVSTLELGDSALYLCASSLPLAGYNEQFFGPGTRLTVL.